The 13 T cell receptor beta chains below all came from one sample that was sequenced in a study of CD8 T cells in Susac syndrome. With random hexamers, about 0.5 to 1 ug RNA was reverse transcribed. TCRdb re-called the immunoSEQ multiplex PCR reads with MiXCR, one entry per CDR3 protein. The profile shows roughly 150,000 distinct CDR3 sequences, 92% of them singletons. The sequencing input was CD4+ T cells from PBMCs. All receptors derive from a human donor in good health.

The chain has TRBV29-1 and TRBJ2-5; D is unclear. Trimming pared 4 bases from V and 1 base from J, leaving 16 bases between. The CDR3 is made up of 15 amino acids. CDR1 and CDR2 (germline): SQVTM, ANQGSEA. The CDR3 region has the DNA TGCAGCGTTGGGTTCCGGGTGTCAGCCCAAGAGACCCAGTACTTC. Translating it yields CSVGFRVSAQETQYF.

The chain joins TRBV6-2 or TRBV6-3 to TRBJ2-2, with 9 bases that match TRBD2. Germline V lookup: CDR1 MNHEY, CDR2 SVGEGT. This CDR3 spans 18 amino acids. Trimming took 5 bases from V and 1 from J; bases not matched to a gene: 11. This CDR3 is CASSPSGLAELNTGELFF. The CDR3 DNA reads TGTGCCAGCAGTCCCTCGGGACTAGCAGAATTGAACACCGGGGAGCTGTTTTTT.

V and J are TRBV20-1 and TRBJ1-6, with D possibly TRBD1 on 5 matching bases. The length of the CDR3 is 14 residues. Germline CDR1 and CDR2: DFQATT and SNEGSKA (reference sequence). Trimming left V 6 bases short and J 9 bases short, with 18 bases between. The DNA of the CDR3 is TGCAGTGCCAGGGTAGGACACCCACGTTCACCCCTCCACTTT. Its protein product is CSARVGHPRSPLHF.

This chain joins TRBV5-1 and TRBJ2-7; TRBD1 agrees at 10 bases. The CDR3 is 15 residues long. In germline, CDR1 is SGHRS, CDR2 YFSETQ. Trimming cost V 7 bases and J 4 bases; bases outside gene matches: 11. The CDR3 DNA reads as TGCGCCAGCCGCGCGACAGGGGGCGCGGGGTACGAGCAGTACTTC. Amino acids: CASRATGGAGYEQYF.

V is TRBV4-3 and J is TRBJ2-3; weak D call: TRBD2 (7 bases). Germline values: CDR1 LGHNA, CDR2 YSLEER. The CDR3 contains 16 residues. V lost 1 base and J lost 5, with 16 bases in between. This CDR3 reads CASSQGGGPVGDTQYF. CDR3 DNA sequence: TGCGCCAGCAGCCAAGGGGGGGGCCCCGTGGGAGATACGCAGTATTTT.

The rearrangement links TRBV2 to TRBJ2-2; no clear D. Trimming removed 6 bases at V and 0 bases at J, with 8 bases between. CDR3 size: 14 residues. Germline V gene sequence: CDR1 SNHLY, CDR2 FYNNEI. CDR3 bases: TGTGCCAGCAGGAACGGCCCGAACACCGGGGAGCTGTTTTTT. This translates into CASRNGPNTGELFF.

V usage is TRBV29-1 and J usage is TRBJ2-1; weak D call: TRBD2 (6 bases). This CDR3 contains 13 residues. V was shortened by 4 bases and J by 4 bases, with 11 bases between the two germline ends. Per germline, CDR1 SQVTM and CDR2 ANQGSEA. CDR3 residues: CSVGDSEYNEQFF. As DNA, the CDR3 is TGCAGCGTTGGGGACTCTGAGTACAATGAGCAGTTCTTC.

The V call is TRBV7-9, the J call TRBJ1-2, with D possibly TRBD1 on 5 matching bases. The V end was cut by 2 bases, the J end by 8 bases, with 9 bases between. The CDR3 extends over 12 amino acids. Germline CDR1 reads SEHNR; CDR2 reads FQNEAQ (reference sequence). The CDR3 DNA reads TGTGCCAGCAGCTTAAGGGGCGGAGGCTACACCTTC. This translates into CASSLRGGGYTF.

The chain is built from TRBV20-1 and TRBJ2-1; 10 bases agree with TRBD2. CDR1 and CDR2 from the germline V gene are DFQATT and SNEGSKA (reference sequence). The CDR3 is made up of 15 amino acids. The ends lost 5 bases at V and 1 base at J; junction bases unmatched: 5. The chain's CDR3 is CSAAGTSESYNEQFF. DNA of the CDR3: TGCAGTGCTGCCGGGACTAGCGAATCCTACAATGAGCAGTTCTTC.

The CDR3 DNA reads as TGTGCCAGCAGCCCCCCTAGCGGGCTGAACACCGGGGAGCTGTTTTTT. Residues: CASSPPSGLNTGELFF. The chain employs TRBV5-4 and TRBJ2-2; 8 positions match TRBD2. From germline, CDR1 is SGHNT and CDR2 YYREEE (reference sequence). The CDR3 runs 16 residues. Trimming at V came to 4 bases and at J to 1 base, leaving 6 bases not matched to a gene.

This rearrangement joins TRBV7-2 to TRBJ1-5; unclear D gene. Trimming stripped 5 bases from V and 0 bases from J, with 11 bases between. CDR1 and CDR2 (germline): SGHTA, FQGNSA. This CDR3 spans 15 amino acids. CDR3 sequence reads: CASSEGLYSNQPQHF. CDR3 sequence (DNA): TGTGCCAGCAGCGAAGGTCTATATAGCAATCAGCCCCAGCATTTT. The complete variable domain, with remaining parts taken from reference TRBV7-2 and TRBJ1-5, reads GAGVSQSPSNKVTEKGKDVELRCDPISGHTALYWYRQSLGQGLEFLIYFQGNSAPDKSGLPSDRFSAERTGGSVSTLTIQRTQQEDSAVYLCASSEGLYSNQPQHFGDGTRLSIL.

This clonotype was counted a single time. The rearrangement links TRBV5-1 to TRBJ2-7; possibly TRBD1 or TRBD2 for D (5 bases each). Germline V gene sequence: CDR1 SGHRS, CDR2 YFSETQ. The CDR3 loop spans 15 amino acids. V was clipped by 4 bases and J by 4 bases, with 18 bases between them. CDR3 DNA: TGCGCCAGCAGCCCTTCCCCAGGGACCCATTACGAGCAGTACTTC. Amino acids: CASSPSPGTHYEQYF.

The sample holds one count of this clonotype. J is TRBJ2-6 and V is TRBV11-1, with D perhaps given as TRBD1 or TRBD2 (5 bases each). This CDR3 has 20 residues. Trimming cost V 5 bases and J 0 bases, with 23 bases left between them. Germline values: CDR1 SGHAT, CDR2 FQDESV (reference sequence). The CDR3 sequence is CASSTRSDTGMSSGANVLTF. The CDR3 DNA is TGTGCCAGCAGCACGCGATCGGACACGGGGATGAGCTCTGGGGCCAACGTCCTGACTTTC.